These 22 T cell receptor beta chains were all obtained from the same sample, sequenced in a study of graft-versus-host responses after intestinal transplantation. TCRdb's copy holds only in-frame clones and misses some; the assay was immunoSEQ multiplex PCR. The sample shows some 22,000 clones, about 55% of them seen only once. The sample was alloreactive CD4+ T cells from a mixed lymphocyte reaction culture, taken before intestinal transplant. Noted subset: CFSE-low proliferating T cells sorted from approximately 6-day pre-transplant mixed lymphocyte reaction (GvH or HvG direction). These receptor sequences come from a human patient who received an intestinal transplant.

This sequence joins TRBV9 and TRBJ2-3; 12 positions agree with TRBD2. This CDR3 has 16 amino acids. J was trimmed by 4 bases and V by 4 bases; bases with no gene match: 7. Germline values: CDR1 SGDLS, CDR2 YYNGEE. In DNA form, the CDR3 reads TGTGCCAGCAGCCTGACTAGCGGGAGACTCGCAGATACGCAGTATTTT. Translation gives CASSLTSGRLADTQYF.

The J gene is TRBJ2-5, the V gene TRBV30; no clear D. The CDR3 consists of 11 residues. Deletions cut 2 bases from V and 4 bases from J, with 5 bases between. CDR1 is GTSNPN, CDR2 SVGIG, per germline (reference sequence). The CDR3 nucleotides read TGTGCCTGGAGTATATTAGAGACCCAGTACTTC. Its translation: CAWSILETQYF.

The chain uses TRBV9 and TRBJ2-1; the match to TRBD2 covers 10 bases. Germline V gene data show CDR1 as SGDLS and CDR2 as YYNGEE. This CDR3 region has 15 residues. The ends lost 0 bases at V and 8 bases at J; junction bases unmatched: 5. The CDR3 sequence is CASSVASGSLYEQFF. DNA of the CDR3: TGTGCCAGCAGCGTAGCTAGCGGGAGCCTGTATGAGCAGTTCTTC.

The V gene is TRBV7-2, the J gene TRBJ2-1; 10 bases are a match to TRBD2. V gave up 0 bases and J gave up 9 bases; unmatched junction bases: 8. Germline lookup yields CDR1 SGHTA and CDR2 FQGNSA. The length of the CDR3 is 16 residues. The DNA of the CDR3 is TGTGCCAGCAGCTTAGCCCTTAGCGGGGGGAGGGGTGAGCAGTTCTTC. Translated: CASSLALSGGRGEQFF. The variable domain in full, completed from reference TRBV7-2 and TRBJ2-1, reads GAGVSQSPSNKVTEKGKDVELRCDPISGHTALYWYRQSLGQGLEFLIYFQGNSAPDKSGLPSDRFSAERTGGSVSTLTIQRTQQEDSAVYLCASSLALSGGRGEQFFGPGTRLTVL.

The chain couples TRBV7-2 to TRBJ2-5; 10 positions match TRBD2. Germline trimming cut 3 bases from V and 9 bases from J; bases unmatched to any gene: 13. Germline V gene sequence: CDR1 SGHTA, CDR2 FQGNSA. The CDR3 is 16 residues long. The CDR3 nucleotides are TGTGCCAGCAGCTTTTGGGTCACTAGCGGGGCCAAGGCCCAGTACTTC. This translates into CASSFWVTSGAKAQYF.

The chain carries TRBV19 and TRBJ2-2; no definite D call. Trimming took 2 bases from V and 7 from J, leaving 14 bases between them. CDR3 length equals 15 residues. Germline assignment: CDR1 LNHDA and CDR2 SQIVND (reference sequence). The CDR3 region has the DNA TGTGCCAGTAGTATAATACCGATCTGGAGCGGGGAGCTGTTTTTT. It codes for CASSIIPIWSGELFF.

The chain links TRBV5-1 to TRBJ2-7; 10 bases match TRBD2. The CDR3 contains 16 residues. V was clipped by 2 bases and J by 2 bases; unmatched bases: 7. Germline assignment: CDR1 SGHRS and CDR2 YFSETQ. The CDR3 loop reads CASSLLLAGRPYEQYF. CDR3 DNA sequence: TGCGCCAGCAGCTTATTACTAGCGGGACGCCCCTACGAGCAGTACTTC.

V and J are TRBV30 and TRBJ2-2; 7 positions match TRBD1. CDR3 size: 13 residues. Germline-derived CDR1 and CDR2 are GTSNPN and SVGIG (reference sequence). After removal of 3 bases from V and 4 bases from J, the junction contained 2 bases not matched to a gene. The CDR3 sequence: CAWRAGGTGELFF. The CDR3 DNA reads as TGTGCCTGGAGGGCAGGGGGCACCGGGGAGCTGTTTTTT.

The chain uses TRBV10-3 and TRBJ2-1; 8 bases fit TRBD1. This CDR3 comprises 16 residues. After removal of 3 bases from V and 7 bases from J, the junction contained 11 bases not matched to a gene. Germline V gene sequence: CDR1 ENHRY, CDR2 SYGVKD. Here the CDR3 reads CAISDPIRGRGNEQFF. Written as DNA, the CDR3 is TGTGCCATCAGTGACCCAATCAGGGGGCGCGGGAATGAGCAGTTCTTC.

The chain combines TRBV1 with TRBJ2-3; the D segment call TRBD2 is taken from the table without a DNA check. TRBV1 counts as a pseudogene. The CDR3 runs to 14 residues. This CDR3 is CTSSQGNSTPPGNF. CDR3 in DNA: TGCACCAGCAGCCAAGGTAATAGCACTCCCCCGGGGAATTTT.

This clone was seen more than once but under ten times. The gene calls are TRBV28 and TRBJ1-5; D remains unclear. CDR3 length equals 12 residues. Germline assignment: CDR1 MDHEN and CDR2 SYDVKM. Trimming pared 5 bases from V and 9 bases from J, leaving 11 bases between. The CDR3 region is CASSPEVRPQHF. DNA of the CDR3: TGTGCCAGCAGTCCCGAGGTTAGGCCCCAGCATTTT.

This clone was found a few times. The CDR3 nucleotides are TGTGCCAGCAGTTACGACAGGGGAAATCAGCCCCAGCATTTT. This translates into CASSYDRGNQPQHF. The J gene is TRBJ1-5, the V gene TRBV6-5; 8 bases fit TRBD1. This CDR3 has 14 amino acids. J lost 4 bases, V lost 2 bases, and 1 base had no gene match. Looked up from germline, CDR1 is MNHEY and CDR2 is SVGAGI.

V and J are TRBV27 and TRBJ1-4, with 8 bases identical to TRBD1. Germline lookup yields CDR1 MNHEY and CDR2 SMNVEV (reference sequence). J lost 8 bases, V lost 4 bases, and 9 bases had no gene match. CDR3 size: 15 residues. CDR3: CASSSLGQGEEKLFF. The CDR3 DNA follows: TGTGCCAGCAGTTCCCTCGGACAGGGAGAGGAAAAACTGTTTTTT.

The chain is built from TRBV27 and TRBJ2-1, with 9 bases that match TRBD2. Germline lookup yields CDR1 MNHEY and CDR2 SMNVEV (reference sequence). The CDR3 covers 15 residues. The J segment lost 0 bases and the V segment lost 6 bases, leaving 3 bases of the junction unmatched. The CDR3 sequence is CASRFSGSSYNEQFF. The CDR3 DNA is TGTGCCAGCAGATTTAGCGGGAGCTCCTACAATGAGCAGTTCTTC.

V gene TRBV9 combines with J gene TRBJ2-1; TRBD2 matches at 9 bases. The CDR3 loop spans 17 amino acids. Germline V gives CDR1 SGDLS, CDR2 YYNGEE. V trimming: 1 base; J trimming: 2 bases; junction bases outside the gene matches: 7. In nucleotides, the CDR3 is TGTGCCAGCAGCGTAATGGATAGACTAGCGGCCTACAATGAGCAGTTCTTC. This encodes CASSVMDRLAAYNEQFF. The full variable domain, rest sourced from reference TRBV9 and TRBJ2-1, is DSGVTQTPKHLITATGQRVTLRCSPRSGDLSVYWYQQSLDQGLQFLIQYYNGEERAKGNILERFSAQQFPDLHSELNLSSLELGDSALYFCASSVMDRLAAYNEQFFGPGTRLTVL.

CDR3 protein: CASSLGTSGQETQYF. In DNA form, the CDR3 reads TGTGCCAGCAGCTTAGGAACTAGCGGCCAAGAGACCCAGTACTTC. This chain links TRBV11-2 with TRBJ2-5; 8 positions agree with TRBD2. V dropped 1 base and J dropped 1; count of bases not matched to a gene: 2. Germline V gene sequence: CDR1 SGHAT, CDR2 FQNNGV. This CDR3 comprises 15 residues.

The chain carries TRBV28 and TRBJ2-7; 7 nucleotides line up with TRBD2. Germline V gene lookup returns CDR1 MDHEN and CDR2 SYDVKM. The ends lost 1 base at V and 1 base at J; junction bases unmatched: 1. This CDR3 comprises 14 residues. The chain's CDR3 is CASSLSSGSYEQYF. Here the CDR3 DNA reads TGTGCCAGCAGTTTATCTAGCGGATCCTACGAGCAGTACTTC. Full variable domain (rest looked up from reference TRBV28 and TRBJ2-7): DVKVTQSSRYLVKRTGEKVFLECVQDMDHENMFWYRQDPGLGLRLIYFSYDVKMKEKGDIPEGYSVSREKKERFSLILESASTNQTSMYLCASSLSSGSYEQYFGPGTRLTVT.

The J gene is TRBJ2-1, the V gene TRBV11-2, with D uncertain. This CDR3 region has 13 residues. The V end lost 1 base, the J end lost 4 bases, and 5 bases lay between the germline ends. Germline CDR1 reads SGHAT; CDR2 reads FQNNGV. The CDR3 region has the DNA TGTGCCAGCAGCTTAGTCCCTTACAATGAGCAGTTCTTC. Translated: CASSLVPYNEQFF.

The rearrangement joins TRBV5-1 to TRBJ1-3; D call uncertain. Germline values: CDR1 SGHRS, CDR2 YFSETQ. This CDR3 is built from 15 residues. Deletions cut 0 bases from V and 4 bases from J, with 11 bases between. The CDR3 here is CASSLGHSWGNTIYF. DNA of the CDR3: TGCGCCAGCAGCTTGGGACATTCCTGGGGAAACACCATATATTTT. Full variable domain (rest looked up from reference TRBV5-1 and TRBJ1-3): KAGVTQTPRYLIKTRGQQVTLSCSPISGHRSVSWYQQTPGQGLQFLFEYFSETQRNKGNFPGRFSGRQFSNSRSEMNVSTLELGDSALYLCASSLGHSWGNTIYFGEGSWLTVV.

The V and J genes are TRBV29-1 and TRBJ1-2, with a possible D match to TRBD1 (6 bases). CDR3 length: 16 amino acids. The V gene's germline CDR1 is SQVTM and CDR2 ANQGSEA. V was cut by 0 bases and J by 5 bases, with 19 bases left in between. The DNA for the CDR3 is TGCAGCGTTGAAGAGAGGGGGTGGCAGGGACATTATGGCTACACCTTC. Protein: CSVEERGWQGHYGYTF.

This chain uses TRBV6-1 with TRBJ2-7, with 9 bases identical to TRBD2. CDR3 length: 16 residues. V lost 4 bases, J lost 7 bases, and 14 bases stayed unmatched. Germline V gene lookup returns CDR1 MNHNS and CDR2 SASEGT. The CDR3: CASSGTTGLALREQYF. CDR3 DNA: TGTGCCAGCAGTGGGACCACGGGACTAGCCTTGAGGGAGCAGTACTTC.

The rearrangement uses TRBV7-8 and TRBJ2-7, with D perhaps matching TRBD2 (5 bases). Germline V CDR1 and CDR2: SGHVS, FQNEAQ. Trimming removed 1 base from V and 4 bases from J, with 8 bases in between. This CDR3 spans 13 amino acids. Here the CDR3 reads CASSLGRIYEQYF. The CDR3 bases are TGTGCCAGCAGCTTAGGGAGGATTTACGAGCAGTACTTC.